The 12 T cell receptor beta chains below all came from one sample that was sequenced in a study of T cells in narcolepsy. The data were produced by immunoSEQ multiplex PCR, yet TCRdb's version contains in-frame clones alone and is incomplete. The sample has about 40,000 clones; about 85% are singletons. The sample was CD45RA- memory CD4+ T cells from PBMCs. These TCRs come from a human donor with narcolepsy.

The chain combines TRBV9 with TRBJ2-3; 10 bases line up with TRBD2. Germline values: CDR1 SGDLS, CDR2 YYNGEE. The trim removed 9 bases at V and 2 bases at J, leaving 9 bases unmatched. The CDR3 runs 15 residues. CDR3 sequence (DNA): TGTGCCACCGCTTTAGCGGGGGGTAACACAGATACGCAGTATTTT. It translates to CATALAGGNTDTQYF.

J is TRBJ1-4 and V is TRBV5-1, with 7 bases identical to TRBD1. This CDR3 spans 16 amino acids. Germline CDR1 reads SGHRS; CDR2 reads YFSETQ. Trimming at V came to 5 bases and at J to 0 bases, leaving 7 bases not matched to a gene. This CDR3 reads CASRPGQSATNEKLFF. DNA of the CDR3: TGCGCCAGCAGACCGGGACAGAGTGCAACTAATGAAAAACTGTTTTTT.

The rearrangement joins TRBV6-1 to TRBJ2-7; D is tentatively TRBD1 or TRBD2 (5 bases each). This CDR3 contains 14 residues. The germline V gene encodes CDR1 MNHNS and CDR2 SASEGT. The ends were cut back, 6 bases at V and 2 bases at J, with 14 bases in the middle. The CDR3 DNA follows: TGTGCCAGCAGCACAGACCCGGGACCCTACGAGCAGTACTTC. Translation: CASSTDPGPYEQYF.

Points on this clone: One end of the junction does not line up with germline, which may come from a read error. V is TRBV7-7 and J is TRBJ2-5; tentatively, D is TRBD2 (5 bases). This CDR3 is 15 amino acids long. Germline loops: CDR1 SSHAT, CDR2 FNYEAQ (reference sequence). CDR3 protein: CASSPRADPQETQYF. CDR3 DNA: TGTGCTAGCAGCCCTCGAGCGGACCCGCAAGAGACCCAGTACTTC.

The chain couples TRBV6-1 to TRBJ1-3, with D hard to call. CDR1 is MNHNS and CDR2 is SASEGT in the germline V gene. The CDR3 has 16 amino acids. With 4 bases removed from V and 3 bases from J, the gap between germline ends came to 16 bases. The chain's CDR3 is CASSGSGIGNGNTIYF. CDR3 coding DNA: TGTGCCAGCAGTGGATCCGGAATTGGCAATGGAAACACCATATATTTT.

The chain joins TRBV5-6 to TRBJ2-4, with D perhaps TRBD1 (5 bases). V dropped 4 bases and J dropped 0 bases, with 14 bases sitting between them. This CDR3 has 16 residues. Germline V gene lookup returns CDR1 SGHDT and CDR2 YYEEEE. The CDR3 region has the DNA TGTGCCAGCAGCCTACAGGTTCTCATAGCCAAAAACATTCAGTACTTC. The encoded protein is CASSLQVLIAKNIQYF.

The chain has TRBV19 and TRBJ1-5, with 7 bases matching TRBD1. Germline trimming cut 7 bases from V and 1 base from J; bases unmatched to any gene: 4. The CDR3 runs 14 residues. Germline V gives CDR1 LNHDA, CDR2 SQIVND (reference sequence). Here the CDR3 reads CASTGGVSNQPQHF. The CDR3 DNA is TGTGCCAGTACAGGGGGTGTGAGCAATCAGCCCCAGCATTTT. The variable domain in full, completed from reference TRBV19 and TRBJ1-5, reads DGGITQSPKYLFRKEGQNVTLSCEQNLNHDAMYWYRQDPGQGLRLIYYSQIVNDFQKGDIAEGYSVSREKKESFPLTVTSAQKNPTAFYLCASTGGVSNQPQHFGDGTRLSIL.

This clone was counted a few times. This sequence joins TRBV30 and TRBJ2-7; D ambiguous. There are 12 residues in the CDR3. V shed 0 bases and J shed 6 bases, with 9 bases lying between them. The germline V gene has CDR1 GTSNPN and CDR2 SVGIG (reference sequence). CDR3 sequence: CAWSVGRPEQYF. CDR3 DNA sequence: TGTGCCTGGAGTGTAGGCAGGCCCGAGCAGTACTTC.

The chain recombines TRBV19 with TRBJ1-1, with D perhaps matching TRBD1 (5 bases). V lost 5 bases, J lost 2 bases, and 15 bases lay in between. The CDR3 spans 15 residues. Germline V CDR1 and CDR2: LNHDA, SQIVND (reference sequence). The CDR3 spells CASSPDGTRNTEAFF. The DNA of the CDR3 is TGTGCCAGTAGTCCTGACGGGACCCGCAACACTGAAGCTTTCTTT.

This clone was seen a handful of times. The V and J genes are TRBV28 and TRBJ2-4, with TRBD1 identical over 9 bases. The trim removed 5 bases at V and 7 bases at J, leaving 6 bases unmatched. The CDR3 is made up of 14 amino acids. Germline CDR1 is MDHEN and CDR2 is SYDVKM. The CDR3 spells CASSTGGGRNIQYF. For the CDR3, the DNA is TGTGCCAGCAGTACAGGGGGCGGGCGGAACATTCAGTACTTC.

The rearrangement uses TRBV11-3 and TRBJ2-1, with TRBD2 matching over 15 bases. The CDR3 covers 17 residues. Per germline, CDR1 SGHNT and CDR2 YENEEA. V was pared by 6 bases and J by 7 bases, with 10 bases of the junction left unmatched. CDR3 in DNA: TGTGCCAGCAGTCACCGAGGGACTAGCGGGGGGCGTAATGAGCAGTTCTTC. This encodes CASSHRGTSGGRNEQFF. The full variable domain, in which reference TRBV11-3 and TRBJ2-1 provide the parts outside the CDR3, is EAGVVQSPRYKIIEKKQPVAFWCNPISGHNTLYWYLQNLGQGPELLIRYENEEAVDDSQLPKDRFSAERLKGVDSTLKIQPAELGDSAVYLCASSHRGTSGGRNEQFFGPGTRLTVL.

The table lists this clone with a few counts. The chain has TRBV6-1 and TRBJ1-3; D not resolved. The CDR3 runs 15 residues. The germline CDR1 and CDR2 sequences are MNHNS and SASEGT. Trimming shortened V by 1 base and J by 4 bases, and 11 bases separated the two germline ends. The CDR3 coding sequence is TGTGCCAGCAGTGAAGTTACAGTCCAGGGAAACACCATATATTTT. Protein product: CASSEVTVQGNTIYF.